One sample yielded the 15 T cell receptor beta chains listed below, sequenced in a study of T cells in tumors after PD-1 blockade. Only in-frame clones appear in the TCRdb table, and some are missing; sequencing was by immunoSEQ multiplex PCR. The sample lists roughly 19,000 clones, over 75% occurring once. The sequenced sample was PBMCs, obtained before anti-PD-1 treatment. The receptors here all came from a human donor with basal cell carcinoma.

The chain couples TRBV2 to TRBJ2-1; TRBD2 agrees at 7 bases. Germline lookup yields CDR1 SNHLY and CDR2 FYNNEI. V shed 10 bases and J 9 bases; nucleotides not matched to a gene: 15. The CDR3 is 14 residues long. The CDR3 DNA is TGTGCCACGGCACTAGCGCCAATGTTGGGTGAGCAGTTCTTC. The encoded protein is CATALAPMLGEQFF.

V is TRBV28 and J is TRBJ1-2; perhaps TRBD1 as D (5 bases). The CDR3 loop spans 11 amino acids. Trimming took off 8 bases at V and 8 bases at J, with 12 bases between the two ends. The germline CDR1 and CDR2 sequences are MDHEN and SYDVKM. This CDR3 is CASQARGGYTF. In DNA form, the CDR3 reads TGTGCCAGCCAGGCGCGGGGGGGCTACACCTTC.

The rearrangement links TRBV10-1 to TRBJ2-1, with 8 bases identical to TRBD1. The CDR3 runs to 14 residues. CDR1 and CDR2 (germline): WNHNN, SYGVQD (reference sequence). Losses at the gene ends were 3 bases for V and 9 bases for J; bases not matched to a gene: 7. The CDR3: CASSEKVTGAEQFF. The CDR3 DNA reads as TGCGCCAGCAGTGAAAAAGTGACAGGGGCTGAGCAGTTCTTC.

Comments on this clone: At the DNA level, this CDR3 is encoded by other sequences in the same sample as well. The V call is TRBV2, the J call TRBJ2-1; 8 positions match TRBD2. CDR3 length equals 19 residues. V was clipped by 11 bases and J by 0 bases; unmatched bases: 21. Germline CDR1 is SNHLY and CDR2 is FYNNEI. The CDR3 is CARCYGGGRVGSSYNEQFF. As DNA, the CDR3 is TGTGCCCGCTGTTACGGGGGGGGGCGGGTGGGGAGCTCCTACAATGAGCAGTTCTTC.

The rearrangement uses TRBV10-3 and TRBJ1-3; 10 bases fit TRBD1. V was clipped by 6 bases and J by 3 bases; unmatched bases: 2. This CDR3 contains 14 residues. From germline, CDR1 is ENHRY and CDR2 SYGVKD. For the CDR3, the DNA is TGTGCCATCAGCCGGGACAGGGGTGGAAACACCATATATTTT. Protein: CAISRDRGGNTIYF.

V and J are TRBV5-1 and TRBJ2-3, with 10 bases identical to TRBD1. This CDR3 comprises 14 residues. CDR1 and CDR2 from the germline V gene are SGHRS and YFSETQ. Unmatched junction bases numbered 3, after V lost 3 bases and J lost 5 bases. The CDR3 bases are TGCGCCAGCAGCTCCGGACAGGGGGGAGATACGCAGTATTTT. Its translation: CASSSGQGGDTQYF.

The rearrangement uses TRBV5-1 and TRBJ2-1; 9 bases line up with TRBD1. Trimming cost V 0 bases and J 3 bases; bases outside gene matches: 1. The CDR3 totals 15 residues. CDR1 and CDR2 (germline): SGHRS, YFSETQ. CDR3 region: CASSLGQGVYNEQFF. CDR3 bases: TGCGCCAGCAGCTTGGGACAGGGGGTCTACAATGAGCAGTTCTTC.

The chain employs TRBV7-2 and TRBJ1-1, with D uncertain. The CDR3 extends over 15 amino acids. The V gene's germline CDR1 is SGHTA and CDR2 FQGNSA. V lost 1 base and J lost 1, with 10 bases in between. The CDR3 nucleotides are TGTGCCAGCAGCTTAGTTTCCGGGCGGAACACTGAAGCTTTCTTT. Its protein is CASSLVSGRNTEAFF.

This clone was detected once. V gene TRBV5-1 combines with J gene TRBJ2-5; 7 bases are a match to TRBD1. Germline V lookup: CDR1 SGHRS, CDR2 YFSETQ. J lost 5 bases, V lost 6 bases, and 13 bases had no gene match. The CDR3 has 15 amino acids. The CDR3 loop reads CASTSINRGGETQYF. In nucleotides, the CDR3 is TGCGCCAGCACCTCCATAAACAGGGGTGGGGAGACCCAGTACTTC.

The chain joins TRBV6-2 or TRBV6-3 to TRBJ1-6, with D maybe TRBD1 (6 bases). Germline V gene lookup returns CDR1 MNHEY and CDR2 SVGEGT. Trimming cost V 3 bases and J 14 bases, with 14 bases left between them. The CDR3 length is 13 residues. CDR3 protein: CASSYLGGSALHF. The CDR3 DNA reads as TGTGCCAGCAGTTATTTGGGGGGCTCGGCCCTCCACTTT.

Written as DNA, the CDR3 is TGTGCCAGCAGCTTAAACCAGGGCGCACAAGAGACCCAGTACTTC. Protein product: CASSLNQGAQETQYF. The chain has TRBV7-3 and TRBJ2-5, with D maybe TRBD1 (5 bases). Looked up from germline, CDR1 is SGHTA and CDR2 is FQGTGA. The CDR3 covers 15 residues. Trimming took off 1 base at V and 2 bases at J, with 11 bases between the two ends.

The chain is built from TRBV2 and TRBJ2-1; 11 bases align to TRBD2. This CDR3 is 13 amino acids long. The V gene's germline CDR1 is SNHLY and CDR2 FYNNEI. V was pared by 11 bases and J by 8 bases, with 8 bases of the junction left unmatched. CDR3 nucleotides: TGTGCCGGAAATAGCGGGGGGGTGGATGAGCAGTTCTTC. It yields the protein CAGNSGGVDEQFF.

This clone was seen once. This sequence joins TRBV25-1 and TRBJ2-1; no definite D call. The germline CDR1 and CDR2 sequences are MGHDK and SYGVNS. This CDR3 has 11 residues. Trimming cost V 7 bases and J 4 bases, with 5 bases left between them. CDR3 in amino acids: CASNEYNEQFF. The CDR3 DNA follows: TGTGCCAGCAACGAGTACAATGAGCAGTTCTTC.

The chain joins TRBV19 to TRBJ2-1, with 10 positions matching TRBD1. The CDR3 length is 15 residues. The germline V gene has CDR1 LNHDA and CDR2 SQIVND (reference sequence). J gave up 7 bases and V 6 bases, and 9 bases lay outside the gene matches. The CDR3 coding sequence is TGTGCCAGTAGCACCCTAGAGGACAGGGGGAATGAGCAGTTCTTC. Residues: CASSTLEDRGNEQFF.

The rearrangement links TRBV29-1 to TRBJ1-2; D possibly corresponds to TRBD1 (5 bases). The CDR3 totals 13 residues. Trimming removed 1 base from V and 6 bases from J, with 12 bases in between. The germline V gene has CDR1 SQVTM and CDR2 ANQGSEA. CDR3 sequence: CSVEGSGEDGYTF. The CDR3 DNA reads TGCAGCGTTGAAGGGTCGGGGGAGGATGGCTACACCTTC.